The 26 T cell receptor beta chains presented below share a single source sample, sequenced in a study of cytomegalovirus exposure and HLA in healthy donors. Primers included in the PCR were 60 Vbeta and 13 Jbeta primers. Method: immunoSEQ multiplex PCR; TCRdb's copy keeps in-frame clones and lacks some. Altogether about 140,000 clones are present, approximately 71% being singletons, with the ten largest covering 4.5% to 5%. Material for sequencing was PBMCs. These receptors all stem from a woman between 50 and 59 years old in good health and CMV-seronegative.

The chain links TRBV5-1 to TRBJ2-3; the match to TRBD2 covers 12 bases. The CDR3 is 16 residues long. V dropped 4 bases and J dropped 1; count of bases not matched to a gene: 4. Germline-derived CDR1 and CDR2 are SGHRS and YFSETQ. CDR3 sequence (DNA): TGCGCCAGCAGCCTGACTAGCGGGGGAGGCACAGATACGCAGTATTTT. It translates to CASSLTSGGGTDTQYF.

The chain carries TRBV5-6 and TRBJ1-5, with D hard to call. The V gene lost 5 bases and the J gene lost 7 bases, with 16 bases spanning the gap. Germline assignment: CDR1 SGHDT and CDR2 YYEEEE. The CDR3 totals 14 residues. Written as DNA, the CDR3 is TGTGCCAGCAGGGTGGCGGGGAGTGGACAGCCCCAGCATTTT. It codes for CASRVAGSGQPQHF.

The rearrangement uses TRBV10-3 and TRBJ2-1; 7 bases map to TRBD1. The CDR3 totals 15 residues. CDR1 and CDR2 from the germline V gene are ENHRY and SYGVKD. The V gene end was trimmed by 3 bases and the J gene end by 4 bases; junction bases not matched to a gene: 6. The CDR3 reads CAISDKGATYNEQFF. CDR3 sequence (DNA): TGTGCCATCAGTGACAAGGGGGCAACATACAATGAGCAGTTCTTC.

This sequence joins TRBV10-2 and TRBJ1-3, with D unclear. Trimming took off 5 bases at V and 6 bases at J, with 8 bases between the two ends. CDR1 WSHSY and CDR2 SAAADI come from the germline V gene. The CDR3 runs 12 residues. This chain's CDR3 is CASSPGINTIYF. CDR3 in DNA: TGCGCCAGCAGTCCGGGAATAAACACCATATATTTT.

This clone is a singleton in its sample. The rearrangement joins TRBV11-2 to TRBJ1-2; TRBD1 is a possible D gene (6 bases). This CDR3 has 12 amino acids. The V end lost 4 bases, the J end lost 5 bases, and 8 bases lay between the germline ends. Germline CDR1 is SGHAT and CDR2 is FQNNGV. The CDR3 is CASSWGLYGYTF. In nucleotides, the CDR3 is TGTGCCAGCAGCTGGGGGCTGTATGGCTACACCTTC.

CDR3 nucleotides: TGTGCCAGCAGCCCACCCTCCAGGGGCGAGCAGTACTTC. Amino acid sequence: CASSPPSRGEQYF. J is TRBJ2-7 and V is TRBV11-1, with TRBD1 as a possible D gene (6 bases). The germline V gene encodes CDR1 SGHAT and CDR2 FQDESV (reference sequence). The CDR3 runs 13 residues. Trimming shortened V by 5 bases and J by 6 bases, and 14 bases separated the two germline ends.

V gene TRBV7-2 combines with J gene TRBJ1-3; possible D gene TRBD1, 6 bases. Trimming took off 1 base at V and 4 bases at J, with 14 bases between the two ends. This CDR3 region has 16 residues. CDR1 and CDR2 from the germline V gene are SGHTA and FQGNSA. In DNA, the CDR3 is TGTGCCAGCAGCTTAGTCCGACAGGCTGGAGGAAACACCATATATTTT. Its translation is CASSLVRQAGGNTIYF.

V gene TRBV25-1 combines with J gene TRBJ1-2, with D perhaps matching TRBD1 (5 bases). V lost 8 bases and J 4 bases, leaving 14 bases between the germline ends. Germline lookup yields CDR1 MGHDK and CDR2 SYGVNS. CDR3 length equals 13 residues. CDR3 bases: TGTGCCAGCGGGGGGGACGGAAGCTATGGCTACACCTTC. This gives the protein CASGGDGSYGYTF.

V is TRBV5-1 and J is TRBJ1-1; no clear D. V was pared by 4 bases and J by 0 bases, with 13 bases between. There are 15 residues in the CDR3. Germline V gene lookup returns CDR1 SGHRS and CDR2 YFSETQ. The CDR3 protein is CASSPGHAMNTEAFF. The CDR3 coding sequence is TGCGCCAGCAGCCCGGGTCATGCTATGAACACTGAAGCTTTCTTT.

This clone was observed once. The rearrangement links TRBV2 to TRBJ1-1; weak D call: TRBD1 (6 bases). Germline-derived CDR1 and CDR2 are SNHLY and FYNNEI. This CDR3 is built from 16 residues. Trimming shortened V by 3 bases and J by 0 bases, and 14 bases separated the two germline ends. The CDR3 DNA reads as TGTGCCAGCAGTGATCAGGGGAGGGTGTTGAACACTGAAGCTTTCTTT. Encoded protein: CASSDQGRVLNTEAFF.

This chain links TRBV30 with TRBJ1-5, with 9 bases aligning to TRBD1. V lost 1 base, J lost 5 bases, and 3 bases stayed unmatched. The germline CDR1 and CDR2 sequences are GTSNPN and SVGIG (reference sequence). The CDR3 extends over 14 amino acids. In nucleotides, the CDR3 is TGTGCCTGGAGTGCGGGACAGGGCTATCAGCCCCAGCATTTT. As protein: CAWSAGQGYQPQHF.

This chain links TRBV7-2 with TRBJ2-1; 7 bases align to TRBD2. The length of the CDR3 is 15 residues. Germline-derived CDR1 and CDR2 are SGHTA and FQGNSA. Trimming cost V 5 bases and J 3 bases; bases outside gene matches: 7. The CDR3 here is CASSQRGGSYNEQFF. The CDR3 nucleotides read TGTGCCAGCAGCCAGCGCGGCGGGAGCTACAATGAGCAGTTCTTC. The full variable domain, with the rest looked up from reference TRBV7-2 and TRBJ2-1, is GAGVSQSPSNKVTEKGKDVELRCDPISGHTALYWYRQSLGQGLEFLIYFQGNSAPDKSGLPSDRFSAERTGGSVSTLTIQRTQQEDSAVYLCASSQRGGSYNEQFFGPGTRLTVL.

This clone has just one count. This rearrangement joins TRBV2 to TRBJ2-5; perhaps TRBD1 as D (5 bases). This CDR3 has 12 amino acids. Per the germline V gene, CDR1 is SNHLY and CDR2 is FYNNEI. The V and J ends lost 8 bases and 4 bases respectively, with 11 bases between them. The CDR3 is CASGAGRETQYF. The CDR3 DNA reads as TGTGCCAGCGGGGCAGGACGAGAGACCCAGTACTTC.

The chain recombines TRBV5-1 with TRBJ1-6; D is perhaps TRBD1 (6 bases). Germline CDR1 reads SGHRS; CDR2 reads YFSETQ. The CDR3 loop spans 14 amino acids. The V and J ends lost 5 bases and 7 bases respectively, with 13 bases between them. CDR3 sequence reads: CASSTDSTNSPLHF. In nucleotides, the CDR3 is TGCGCCAGCAGTACGGACAGTACGAATTCACCCCTCCACTTT.

The chain links TRBV2 to TRBJ2-5; a weak D match, TRBD1 (6 bases). Germline V gene data show CDR1 as SNHLY and CDR2 as FYNNEI. The CDR3 covers 13 residues. The V and J ends lost 3 bases and 2 bases respectively, with 7 bases between them. The CDR3 loop is CASSERGQETQYF. In nucleotides, the CDR3 is TGTGCCAGCAGTGAGAGGGGGCAAGAGACCCAGTACTTC.

The chain combines TRBV9 with TRBJ2-5, with 7 bases aligning to TRBD1. This CDR3 has 14 amino acids. Per the germline V gene, CDR1 is SGDLS and CDR2 is YYNGEE. J gave up 4 bases and V 2 bases, and 5 bases lay outside the gene matches. CDR3 amino acids: CASSVYGQAETQYF. For the CDR3, the DNA is TGTGCCAGCAGCGTTTACGGACAGGCAGAGACCCAGTACTTC.

This clone was counted ten times or more. V usage is TRBV6-4 and J usage is TRBJ2-2, with TRBD1 matching 9 bases. CDR1 and CDR2 (germline): MRHNA, SNTAGT. The CDR3 sequence is 14 residues long. The V gene end was trimmed by 5 bases and the J gene end by 4 bases; junction bases not matched to a gene: 2. The CDR3 region has the DNA TGTGCCAGCAGTTCGACAGGGGGCACCGGGGAGCTGTTTTTT. It specifies CASSSTGGTGELFF.

The J gene is TRBJ1-1, the V gene TRBV14; D uncertain. The CDR3 extends over 15 amino acids. The germline gives CDR1 SGHDN, CDR2 FVKESK. V was shortened by 1 base and J by 0 bases, with 9 bases between the two germline ends. CDR3: CASSQGAGVNTEAFF. The CDR3 bases are TGTGCCAGCAGCCAAGGGGCAGGTGTGAACACTGAAGCTTTCTTT.

The rearrangement uses TRBV29-1 and TRBJ1-3, with D possibly matching TRBD1 (6 bases). Germline assignment: CDR1 SQVTM and CDR2 ANQGSEA. The CDR3 has 14 amino acids. V was clipped by 3 bases and J by 2 bases, with 11 bases between them. CDR3 in DNA: TGCAGCGTTGATCCAGGGGCGGCTGGAAACACCATATATTTT. Translating it yields CSVDPGAAGNTIYF.

The chain couples TRBV5-1 to TRBJ2-5; 13 positions agree with TRBD2. The CDR3 runs to 15 residues. J gave up 3 bases and V 3 bases, and 2 bases lay outside the gene matches. Germline CDR1 reads SGHRS; CDR2 reads YFSETQ. The CDR3 DNA reads as TGCGCCAGCAGCTCTGGGACTAGCGGGGAAGAGACCCAGTACTTC. Translated, it gives CASSSGTSGEETQYF.

CDR3 region: CASSRQGNYGYTF. In DNA form, the CDR3 reads TGTGCCAGCAGTCGACAGGGAAACTATGGCTACACCTTC. J is TRBJ1-2 and V is TRBV6-5; 7 bases are shared with TRBD1. The CDR3 is made up of 13 amino acids. The V segment lost 5 bases and the J segment 2 bases; nucleotides outside the gene matches: 2. CDR1 MNHEY and CDR2 SVGAGI come from the germline V gene.

The V and J genes are TRBV4-1 and TRBJ1-5, with D possibly being TRBD1 (6 bases). Trimming stripped 0 bases from V and 7 bases from J, with 13 bases between. The CDR3 spans 15 residues. The germline gives CDR1 MGHRA, CDR2 YSYEKL. The CDR3 is CASSQERGANQPQHF. As DNA, the CDR3 is TGCGCCAGCAGCCAAGAGCGGGGGGCGAACCAGCCCCAGCATTTT.

This chain joins TRBV11-1 and TRBJ2-7; 9 bases are shared with TRBD2. CDR3 length equals 15 residues. The germline V gene has CDR1 SGHAT and CDR2 FQDESV (reference sequence). V lost 5 bases and J lost 3; bases outside the gene matches: 8. The CDR3, as DNA: TGTGCCAGCAGCCCCGGTTCTAGCGGGGACTACGAGCAGTACTTC. This encodes CASSPGSSGDYEQYF.

The sample holds a few counts of this clone. The chain has TRBV6-6 and TRBJ2-1; 7 nucleotides agree with TRBD1. Germline trimming cut 7 bases from V and 4 bases from J; bases unmatched to any gene: 10. The CDR3 extends over 15 amino acids. Germline CDR1 is MNHNY and CDR2 is SVGAGI (reference sequence). This CDR3 reads CASTSGTETYNEQFF. In nucleotides, the CDR3 is TGTGCCAGCACCTCGGGGACAGAGACTTACAATGAGCAGTTCTTC.

The chain couples TRBV4-2 to TRBJ1-3; possibly TRBD1 for D (6 bases). The CDR3 spans 16 residues. Germline lookup yields CDR1 LGHNA and CDR2 YNFKEQ. Deletions cut 2 bases from V and 1 base from J, with 12 bases between. CDR3 nucleotides: TGTGCCAGCAGCCAAAATACAGGGAGATCTGGAAACACCATATATTTT. Translation gives CASSQNTGRSGNTIYF.

The chain is built from TRBV4-2 and TRBJ2-5, with 9 bases matching TRBD1. V lost 0 bases and J lost 3; bases outside the gene matches: 5. The CDR3 sequence is 16 residues long. The germline V gene has CDR1 LGHNA and CDR2 YNFKEQ. The CDR3: CASSQEGQGIKETQYF. CDR3 bases: TGTGCCAGCAGCCAAGAGGGACAGGGAATAAAAGAGACCCAGTACTTC.